A single sample is the source of the 29 T cell receptor beta chains below, sequenced in a study of breast tumors, draining lymph nodes, adjacent tissues. TCRdb used MiXCR to reprocess the multiplex PCR reads, holding one entry per CDR3 protein. This sample has 200,000 to 300,000 distinct CDR3 sequences, with over 30% found just once. The lymph nodes were axillary draining lymph nodes from breast cancer patients. Specimen: axillary lymph node tissue. These receptors all come from a female donor with breast cancer. Some clones in this sample may be carry-over from other donors' samples.

In its sample, this clonotype was seen a few times. A clone one base away is much larger, so this may be a read error. The gene calls are TRBV12-3 or TRBV12-4 and TRBJ2-5, with D hard to call. Deletions cut 6 bases from V and 1 base from J, with 6 bases between. This CDR3 has 12 amino acids. The CDR3 region is CASRSTQETQYF. CDR3 nucleotides: TGTGCCAGCAGAAGCACCCAAGAGACCCAGTACTTC.

This clonotype was seen more than once but under ten times. The rearrangement joins TRBV27 to TRBJ1-2, with 10 bases that match TRBD1. The V segment lost 5 bases and the J segment 7 bases; nucleotides outside the gene matches: 7. The CDR3 contains 14 residues. Germline assignment: CDR1 MNHEY and CDR2 SMNVEV (reference sequence). CDR3 in DNA: TGTGCCAGCAGTCGGACAGGGGGGTCGGGTGGCTACACCTTC. Protein sequence: CASSRTGGSGGYTF.

This clonotype was detected ten times or more. The chain joins TRBV12-3 or TRBV12-4 to TRBJ2-1; no reliable D call. The CDR3 runs to 14 residues. V was shortened by 7 bases and J by 15 bases, with 25 bases between the two germline ends. Here the CDR3 reads CASTHPPHLQAMFF. Written as DNA, the CDR3 is TGTGCCAGCACTCACCCCCCCCATTTGCAAGCCATGTTCTTC.

The gene calls are TRBV20-1 and TRBJ2-5; 9 nucleotides match TRBD2. The CDR3 contains 17 residues. Germline V gives CDR1 DFQATT, CDR2 SNEGSKA (reference sequence). Trimming took 4 bases from V and 11 from J; bases not matched to a gene: 23. DNA for the CDR3: TGCAGTGCTACACACCTGATAGCGGGAGCGGGTGGAGATACGCAGTACTTC. Its protein is CSATHLIAGAGGDTQYF.

This clonotype has only a few counts. This may come from a read error, since a much larger clone is one base off. The genes are TRBV7-9 and TRBJ2-5; D is unresolved. The CDR3 is made up of 15 amino acids. Germline V lookup: CDR1 SEHNR, CDR2 FQNEAQ (reference sequence). The CDR3 region is CASSLVGQSLETQHF. The CDR3 DNA reads as TGTGCCAGCAGCTTAGTCGGTCAAAGTTTAGAGACCCAGCACTTC.

Remarks on this clonotype: A clone one base away is much larger, so this may be a read error. CDR3 amino acids: CARSVGTGRETQYF. The CDR3 DNA follows: TGTGCCCGGAGTGTGGGCACAGGGAGAGAGACCCAGTACTTC. This sequence joins TRBV30 and TRBJ2-5; D is possibly TRBD1 (6 bases). The CDR3 sequence is 14 residues long. Per the germline V gene, CDR1 is GTSNPN and CDR2 is SVGIG (reference sequence).

In this sample, this clonotype turned up once. This may stem from a read error, because a much larger clone lies one nucleotide away. V gene TRBV19 combines with J gene TRBJ1-2, with a possible D match to TRBD1 (5 bases). Germline V lookup: CDR1 LNHDA, CDR2 SQIVND (reference sequence). The CDR3 length is 13 residues. In DNA, the CDR3 is TGTGCCAGTAGTACCCAGGGTATCGGCGGCTGCACCTTC. Its translation: CASSTQGIGGCTF.

This clonotype was found a few times. This may be a read error, as it is one base from a much larger clone. This rearrangement joins TRBV7-6 to TRBJ2-3, with 10 bases that match TRBD2. Germline CDR1 reads SGHVS; CDR2 reads FNYEAQ. CDR3 length: 13 residues. The CDR3: CASSASGSDTQCF. CDR3 coding DNA: TGTGCCAGCAGCGCTAGCGGGAGTGATACGCAGTGTTTT.

In the case of this clonotype: A much more abundant neighbour one base away suggests this may be a read error. The chain joins TRBV5-4 to TRBJ2-1, with 12 bases matching TRBD2. The CDR3 has 15 residues. Looked up from germline, CDR1 is SGHNT and CDR2 is YYREEE (reference sequence). CDR3 amino acids: CASSSTSGSLNEQCF. The CDR3 region has the DNA TGTGCCAGCAGCTCGACTAGCGGGAGTCTCAATGAGCAGTGCTTC. Filled out from reference TRBV5-4 and TRBJ2-1, the complete variable domain reads ETGVTQSPTHLIKTRGQQVTLRCSSQSGHNTVSWYQQALGQGPQFIFQYYREEENGRGNFPPRFSGLQFPNYSSELNVNALELDDSALYLCASSSTSGSLNEQCFGPGTRLTVL.

Concerning this clonotype itself: One junction end does not reproduce the germline sequence, and a read error may be involved. This chain links TRBV9 with TRBJ1-5; 7 nucleotides match TRBD1. The V gene's germline CDR1 is SGDLS and CDR2 YYNGEE. CDR3 length: 14 residues. The CDR3 nucleotides are TGTGCCAGCAGCCGTGGAGGGGGCGATCAGCCCCAGCCTTTT. Its translation: CASSRGGGDQPQPF.

This clonotype occurred a few times. The chain has TRBV12-3 or TRBV12-4 and TRBJ2-1, with 9 bases fitting TRBD2. CDR3 length equals 16 residues. The V segment lost 3 bases and the J segment 4 bases; nucleotides outside the gene matches: 7. The CDR3 sequence: CASSFAAGGGYNEQFF. As DNA, the CDR3 is TGTGCCAGCAGTTTCGCGGCGGGAGGGGGGTACAATGAGCAGTTCTTC.

In its sample, this clonotype was seen many times. The V and J genes are TRBV5-5 and TRBJ1-2, with unresolved D. The CDR3 has 13 residues. Per germline, CDR1 SGHKS and CDR2 YYEKEE (reference sequence). Trimming left V 0 bases short and J 4 bases short, with 7 bases between. The CDR3 loop is CASSLEQPYGYTF. In DNA form, the CDR3 reads TGTGCCAGCAGCTTGGAACAGCCCTATGGCTACACCTTC.

This clonotype came up many times. The rearrangement uses TRBV7-9 and TRBJ2-2; D is uncertain. The germline V and J ends were trimmed by 4 bases and 6 bases, with 9 bases remaining between them. Germline V gene lookup returns CDR1 SEHNR and CDR2 FQNEAQ (reference sequence). CDR3 length: 13 amino acids. This CDR3 is CASSSRRAGELFF. As DNA, the CDR3 is TGTGCCAGCAGCTCCCGTAGGGCCGGGGAGCTGTTTTTT.

At least ten counts were recorded for this clonotype. The chain couples TRBV9 to TRBJ2-3, with 7 bases aligning to TRBD1. CDR1 is SGDLS and CDR2 is YYNGEE in the germline V gene. Trimming at V came to 3 bases and at J to 4 bases, leaving 8 bases not matched to a gene. This CDR3 contains 15 residues. For the CDR3, the DNA is TGTGCCAGCAGCGCCGACAGGGTTGGGGCAGATACGCAGTATTTT. Protein: CASSADRVGADTQYF.

This clonotype was counted ten times or more. The chain is built from TRBV7-8 and TRBJ2-7; no clear D gene. V gave up 5 bases and J gave up 3 bases, with 17 bases separating them. The CDR3 is 15 residues long. Germline loops: CDR1 SGHVS, CDR2 FQNEAQ. In DNA, the CDR3 is TGTGCCAGCAGCCAGACCTACCAGCTTCACTACGAGCAGTACTTC. This translates into CASSQTYQLHYEQYF. Using reference TRBV7-8 and TRBJ2-7 for the parts outside the CDR3, the full variable domain is GAGVSQSPRYKVAKRGQDVALRCDPISGHVSLFWYQQALGQGPEFLTYFQNEAQLDKSGLPSDRFFAERPEGSVSTLKIQRTQQEDSAVYLCASSQTYQLHYEQYFGPGTRLTVT.

This rearrangement joins TRBV29-1 to TRBJ1-2; 8 nucleotides line up with TRBD1. This CDR3 region has 14 residues. Germline V gene sequence: CDR1 SQVTM, CDR2 ANQGSEA. With 3 bases clipped from V and 2 bases from J, the junction kept 5 bases outside the gene matches. The CDR3 DNA is TGCAGCGTTGAGACAGGGGTCAGCAACTATGGCTACACCTTC. Protein sequence: CSVETGVSNYGYTF.

The chain combines TRBV6-5 with TRBJ1-6, with D unresolved. The CDR3 is 15 residues long. Germline CDR1 and CDR2: MNHEY and SVGAGI. Trimming stripped 6 bases from V and 0 bases from J, with 9 bases between. CDR3 in amino acids: CASRPRSSYNSPLHF. DNA of the CDR3: TGTGCCAGCAGGCCCCGGAGCTCCTATAATTCACCCCTCCACTTT.

CDR3 sequence reads: CASSRVWEQFF. In nucleotides, the CDR3 is TGTGCCAGCAGCCGTGTCTGGGAGCAGTTCTTC. This chain connects TRBV3-1 to TRBJ2-1, with D hard to call. The V gene lost 4 bases and the J gene lost 10 bases, with 8 bases spanning the gap. The CDR3 has 11 amino acids. Germline lookup yields CDR1 LGHDT and CDR2 YNNKEL (reference sequence).

The V and J genes are TRBV5-5 and TRBJ2-5; no clear D gene. Deletions cut 4 bases from V and 4 bases from J, with 11 bases between. The CDR3 length is 13 residues. CDR1 is SGHKS, CDR2 YYEKEE, per germline (reference sequence). In nucleotides, the CDR3 is TGTGCCAGCAGCCCGCGACTGGGAGAGACCCAGTACTTC. It translates to CASSPRLGETQYF.

This clonotype was seen at least ten times. The chain joins TRBV6-4 to TRBJ2-3; 8 bases map to TRBD2. CDR1 and CDR2 from the germline V gene are MRHNA and SNTAGT. Trimming at V came to 2 bases and at J to 4 bases, leaving 8 bases not matched to a gene. The CDR3 loop spans 16 amino acids. DNA for the CDR3: TGTGCCAGCAGTGACAACGCGGGAGGTACTGCAGATACGCAGTATTTT. Protein product: CASSDNAGGTADTQYF.

This clonotype was observed a few times. The missing conserved phenylalanine or tryptophan at the end of this CDR3 makes a read error likely. The chain carries TRBV7-2 and TRBJ2-7; 8 bases fit TRBD2. V dropped 5 bases and J dropped 4; count of bases not matched to a gene: 7. Germline V CDR1 and CDR2: SGHTA, FQGNSA. The CDR3 is made up of 14 amino acids. CDR3 nucleotides: TGTGCCAGCAGCCGTACTAGCGGTCCATACGAGCAGTACCTC. Its protein product is CASSRTSGPYEQYL.

This clonotype was seen many times. This sequence joins TRBV20-1 and TRBJ1-3; TRBD1 agrees at 8 bases. CDR3 length: 14 residues. V dropped 6 bases and J dropped 3; count of bases not matched to a gene: 7. Germline CDR1 DFQATT, CDR2 SNEGSKA (reference sequence). DNA for the CDR3: TGCAGTGCCCCGCAGGGGGCCGTTGGAAACACCATATATTTT. Protein product: CSAPQGAVGNTIYF.

V and J are TRBV5-4 and TRBJ1-5; D remains ambiguous. Trimming shortened V by 1 base and J by 11 bases, and 19 bases separated the two germline ends. Germline CDR1 SGHNT, CDR2 YYREEE (reference sequence). CDR3 size: 15 residues. The CDR3 protein is CASSLPSLVGETQHF. In nucleotides, the CDR3 is TGTGCCAGCAGCTTGCCCTCACTAGTTGGAGAGACCCAGCATTTT.

There are many counts of this clonotype. This sequence joins TRBV12-3 or TRBV12-4 and TRBJ2-1, with 8 bases matching TRBD2. V trimming: 4 bases; J trimming: 7 bases; junction bases outside the gene matches: 3. The CDR3 is 13 residues long. The CDR3 sequence is CASSYGRGNEQFF. In nucleotides, the CDR3 is TGTGCCAGCAGTTACGGGAGGGGTAATGAGCAGTTCTTC.

The chain employs TRBV19 and TRBJ1-2, with D possibly TRBD1 on 6 matching bases. This CDR3 has 14 amino acids. V dropped 6 bases and J dropped 6 bases, with 17 bases sitting between them. Germline V gives CDR1 LNHDA, CDR2 SQIVND (reference sequence). DNA of the CDR3: TGTGCCAGTAGCCCCGGCGGGGGGCGAGATGGCTACACCTTC. Translating gives CASSPGGGRDGYTF.

Concerning this clonotype: Germline and junction disagree at one end, which may indicate a read error. The genes are TRBV7-9 and TRBJ1-2; a weak D match, TRBD1 (5 bases). Germline lookup yields CDR1 SEHNR and CDR2 FQNEAQ (reference sequence). The CDR3 loop spans 15 amino acids. CDR3 amino acids: CASSLPGGADYGYPF. The CDR3 nucleotides are TGTGCCAGCAGCTTACCTGGTGGGGCGGACTATGGCTACCCCTTC.

The chain carries TRBV15 and TRBJ1-2; TRBD1 matches at 8 bases. Germline V lookup: CDR1 LNHNV, CDR2 YYDKDF (reference sequence). With 5 bases clipped from V and 6 bases from J, the junction kept 5 bases outside the gene matches. The CDR3 is made up of 13 amino acids. The DNA of the CDR3 is TGTGCCACCAGCGTAGGGACAGGCAATGGCTACACCTTC. This translates into CATSVGTGNGYTF.

This clonotype was detected only a few times. The gene calls are TRBV30 and TRBJ2-1; possible D gene TRBD2, 6 bases. With 4 bases removed from V and 0 bases from J, the gap between germline ends came to 13 bases. Germline V CDR1 and CDR2: GTSNPN, SVGIG (reference sequence). This CDR3 has 15 amino acids. The CDR3 spells CAWNLFGSSYNEQFF. The CDR3 DNA follows: TGTGCCTGGAACCTTTTCGGGAGCTCCTACAATGAGCAGTTCTTC.

This clonotype appeared many times. This chain links TRBV20-1 with TRBJ2-2, with D perhaps assigned TRBD1 or TRBD2 (5 bases each). V lost 6 bases and J 6 bases, leaving 14 bases between the germline ends. Germline V gene data show CDR1 as DFQATT and CDR2 as SNEGSKA (reference sequence). The length of the CDR3 is 13 residues. CDR3: CSATRLGAGELFF. The CDR3 coding sequence is TGCAGTGCCACCCGATTGGGGGCCGGGGAGCTGTTTTTT.